The rows below give T cell receptor beta chains drawn from one sample of a study of T-cell memory formation after mild COVID-19. One entry per CDR3 protein, called by TCRdb with MiXCR from the 5' RACE reads. The sample holds 300,000 to 400,000 distinct CDR3 sequences, over 10% seen once. Material: PBMCs or a T cell subset sorted from them (not recorded which). Every receptor here comes from a man aged 18 to 30 who had mild COVID-19 (a few samples of this study predate the infection). Cell type and time point are not known. Both conserved end residues are part of each CDR3. D genes are given only for firm matches. Clone size is given for some rows only: seen once, a few or many times, or a class if the clone is expanded.

>TRBJ1-4|-|TRBV20-1|-
CSARTRWGAGEKLFF
TGCAGTGCTAGAACTCGATGGGGCGCGGGGGAAAAACTGTTTTTT
>TRBJ2-3|-|TRBV7-2|-
CASSEMGTIPDTQYF
TGTGCCAGCAGCGAAATGGGGACCATTCCAGATACGCAGTATTTT
>TRBJ1-6|-|TRBV29-1|TRBD1
CSVGQGVGSPLHF
TGCAGCGTTGGACAGGGGGTAGGTTCACCCCTCCACTTT
>TRBJ1-3|-|TRBV5-1|-
CASVGPNGNTIYF
TGCGCCAGCGTGGGCCCTAATGGAAACACCATATATTTT
>TRBJ1-5|many|TRBV6-5|-
CASSYRSNQPQHF
TGTGCCAGCAGTTATCGATCCAATCAGCCCCAGCATTTT
>TRBJ2-1|-|TRBV19|-
CASSTYPSSYNEQFF
TGTGCCAGTAGCACCTACCCGAGCTCCTACAATGAGCAGTTCTTC
>TRBJ2-1|few|TRBV20-1|TRBD2
CSASDPGGGGNEQFF
TGCAGTGCTAGTGACCCCGGGGGGGGTGGTAATGAGCAGTTCTTC
>TRBJ2-5|few|TRBV29-1|-
CSVVRSQTQYF
TGCAGCGTTGTCCGGTCACAGACCCAGTACTTC
>TRBJ1-3|few|TRBV5-1|-
CASSLSFRTGNTIYF
TGCGCCAGCAGCTTGTCGTTCCGCACGGGAAACACCATATATTTT
>TRBJ2-3|few|TRBV15|-
CATSPGPDTQYF
TGTGCCACCAGCCCTGGACCAGATACGCAGTATTTT
>TRBJ2-3|-|TRBV4-2|TRBD2
CASSQGQAGGDTQYF
TGTGCCAGCAGCCAAGGTCAAGCGGGGGGGGATACGCAGTATTTT